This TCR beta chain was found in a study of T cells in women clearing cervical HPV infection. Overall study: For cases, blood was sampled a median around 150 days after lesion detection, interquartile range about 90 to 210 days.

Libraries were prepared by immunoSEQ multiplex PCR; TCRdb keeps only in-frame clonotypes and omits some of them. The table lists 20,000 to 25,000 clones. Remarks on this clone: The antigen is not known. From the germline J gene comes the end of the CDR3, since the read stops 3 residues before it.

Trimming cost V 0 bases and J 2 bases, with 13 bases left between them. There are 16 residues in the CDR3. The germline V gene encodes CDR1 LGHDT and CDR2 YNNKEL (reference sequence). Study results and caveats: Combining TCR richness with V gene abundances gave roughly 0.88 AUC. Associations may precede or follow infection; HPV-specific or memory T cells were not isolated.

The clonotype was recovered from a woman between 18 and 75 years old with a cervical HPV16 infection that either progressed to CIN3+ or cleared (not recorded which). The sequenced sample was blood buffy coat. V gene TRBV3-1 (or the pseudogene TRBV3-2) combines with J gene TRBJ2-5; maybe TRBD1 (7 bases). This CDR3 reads CASSQDGRGTQETQYF. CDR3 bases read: TGTGCCAGCAGCCAAGATGGCAGGGGGACTCAAGAGACC.